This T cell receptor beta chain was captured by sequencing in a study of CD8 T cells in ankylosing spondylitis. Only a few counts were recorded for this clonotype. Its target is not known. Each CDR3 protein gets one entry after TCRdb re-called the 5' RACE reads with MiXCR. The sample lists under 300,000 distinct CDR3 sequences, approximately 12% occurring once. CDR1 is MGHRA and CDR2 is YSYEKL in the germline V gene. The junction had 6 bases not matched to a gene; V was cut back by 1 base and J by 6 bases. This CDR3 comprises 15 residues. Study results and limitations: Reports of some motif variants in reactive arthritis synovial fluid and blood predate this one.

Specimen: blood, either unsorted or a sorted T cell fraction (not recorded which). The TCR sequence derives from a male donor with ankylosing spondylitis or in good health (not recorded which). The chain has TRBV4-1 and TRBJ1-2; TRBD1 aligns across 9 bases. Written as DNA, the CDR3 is TGCGCCAGCAGCCAAGTAATTACAGGGGGCGATGGCTACACCTTC. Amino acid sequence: CASSQVITGGDGYTF.